Presented here are 27 T cell receptor beta chains from one specimen sequenced in a study of CD8+CD57+ T cells in acquired aplastic anemia. Genomic DNA served as template for TCR beta VDJ and CDR3 profiling. One entry per CDR3 protein results from TCRdb running MiXCR on the reads. Of some 240,000 distinct CDR3 sequences detected, approximately 35% appear once; the ten largest clones hold 1.1%. The sequencing input was sorted CD4+, CD8+, or CD8+CD57+ T cells (not recorded which) from PBMCs. The receptors stem from a human donor in good health, serving as a control.

This clonotype was recorded a few times. This chain joins TRBV20-1 and TRBJ1-4, with TRBD1 as a possible D gene (5 bases). Germline CDR1 and CDR2: DFQATT and SNEGSKA (reference sequence). V lost 1 base, J lost 1 base, and 7 bases lay in between. This CDR3 comprises 14 residues. The CDR3 DNA reads as TGCAGTGCTAGAGGAGGGGAAACTAATGAAAAACTGTTTTTT. It encodes CSARGGETNEKLFF.

A note on this clonotype: Germline is not matched at one junction end, which may reflect a read error. The CDR3 DNA reads TGTGCCACCAGTGATACCCGAGGCAGGGTGAACATTCGGTACTTC. It encodes CATSDTRGRVNIRYF. The chain recombines TRBV24-1 with TRBJ2-4; D possibly corresponds to TRBD1 (5 bases). There are 15 residues in the CDR3. CDR1 KGHDR and CDR2 SFDVKD come from the germline V gene.

This clonotype was detected ten times or more. The chain combines TRBV7-8 with TRBJ2-7, with 9 bases aligning to TRBD1. Germline V gene data show CDR1 as SGHVS and CDR2 as FQNEAQ. This CDR3 has 15 amino acids. Trimming at V came to 1 base and at J to 5 bases, leaving 6 bases not matched to a gene. CDR3 bases: TGTGCCAGCAGCTTAGTAGGACAGGGGAATCACGAGCAGTACTTC. Protein sequence: CASSLVGQGNHEQYF.

As concerns this clonotype: Given a much more abundant clone one base away, this may be a read error. Here the CDR3 omits its conserved ending phenylalanine or tryptophan, so a read error is the likely source. The chain joins TRBV20-1 to TRBJ2-1; TRBD2 matches at 11 bases. CDR1 and CDR2 (germline): DFQATT, SNEGSKA (reference sequence). The CDR3 spans 15 residues. The junction had 5 bases not matched to a gene; V was cut back by 2 bases and J by 5 bases. DNA for the CDR3: TGCAGTGCTAGATCGTCACTAGCGGGGGACAATGAGCAGTTCCTC. This encodes CSARSSLAGDNEQFL.

As to this clonotype: A much larger clonotype is one base distant, so this may be a read error. This chain connects TRBV4-1 to TRBJ2-7, with a possible D match to TRBD2 (5 bases). V shed 1 base and J shed 2 bases, with 12 bases lying between them. The CDR3 sequence is 15 residues long. Germline loops: CDR1 MGHRA, CDR2 YSYEKL. Written as DNA, the CDR3 is TGCGCCAGCAGCCAAGGGTGGCGGGCTCCCTACGAGCAGTACTTC. This gives the protein CASSQGWRAPYEQYF.

This clonotype came up many times. The V and J genes are TRBV19 and TRBJ2-5; no firm D call. CDR1 is LNHDA and CDR2 is SQIVND in the germline V gene (reference sequence). V was pared by 3 bases and J by 0 bases, with 5 bases between. The CDR3 covers 13 residues. The CDR3 DNA follows: TGTGCCAGTAGTATCCTGAACCAAGAGACCCAGTACTTC. Translation: CASSILNQETQYF.

This clonotype was seen a handful of times. The gene calls are TRBV9 and TRBJ2-2; D is undetermined. Germline CDR1 reads SGDLS; CDR2 reads YYNGEE. The CDR3 runs 16 residues. The ends were cut back, 0 bases at V and 4 bases at J, with 13 bases in the middle. CDR3: CASSVGGIIGTGELFF. The CDR3 coding sequence is TGTGCCAGCAGCGTAGGGGGTATTATAGGCACCGGGGAGCTGTTTTTT.

This clonotype was recorded many times. J is TRBJ1-2 and V is TRBV7-9, with 9 nucleotides matching TRBD1. J lost 7 bases, V lost 5 bases, and 11 bases had no gene match. CDR3 size: 15 residues. Germline CDR1 reads SEHNR; CDR2 reads FQNEAQ (reference sequence). Written as DNA, the CDR3 is TGTGCCAGCAGCCAAAGGGACAGGGAAAACCTTGGCTACACCTTC. It translates to CASSQRDRENLGYTF.

This clonotype was seen many times. The V gene is TRBV13, the J gene TRBJ2-7; D is undetermined. Germline V lookup: CDR1 PRHDT, CDR2 FYEKMQ (reference sequence). The CDR3 is 12 residues long. The germline V and J ends were trimmed by 5 bases and 7 bases, with 12 bases remaining between them. The CDR3 nucleotides read TGTGCCAGCAGCGCACCCGTCGGGGAGCAGTACTTC. It translates to CASSAPVGEQYF.

The chain links TRBV7-9 to TRBJ2-7; the D gene is possibly TRBD2 (6 bases). CDR3 length: 14 amino acids. With 4 bases removed from V and 6 bases from J, the gap between germline ends came to 16 bases. CDR1 SEHNR and CDR2 FQNEAQ come from the germline V gene (reference sequence). CDR3 in DNA: TGTGCCAGCAGCTACGGGGGATCCCCCTCCGAGCAGTACTTC. Amino acid sequence: CASSYGGSPSEQYF.

The chain combines TRBV6-1 with TRBJ1-2; D remains ambiguous. The germline V and J ends were trimmed by 5 bases and 2 bases, with 6 bases remaining between them. Per germline, CDR1 MNHNS and CDR2 SASEGT. The CDR3 is made up of 12 amino acids. CDR3 sequence (DNA): TGTGCCAGCAGTCCCGGGAACTATGGCTACACCTTC. It codes for CASSPGNYGYTF.

This sequence joins TRBV7-8 and TRBJ1-4; 7 bases are shared with TRBD1. Looked up from germline, CDR1 is SGHVS and CDR2 is FQNEAQ. This CDR3 has 15 amino acids. Trimming at V came to 5 bases and at J to 4 bases, leaving 7 bases not matched to a gene. CDR3 in DNA: TGTGCCAGCAGCCCTTACAGGGGATATAATGAAAAACTGTTTTTT. Amino acid sequence: CASSPYRGYNEKLFF.

In its sample, this clonotype was seen a few times. This sequence joins TRBV7-2 and TRBJ2-2; D uncertain. The V end was cut by 5 bases, the J end by 3 bases, with 10 bases between. This CDR3 contains 14 residues. Germline loops: CDR1 SGHTA, CDR2 FQGNSA. The CDR3 DNA reads TGTGCCAGCAGCCCCTTGATCGACACCGGGGAGCTGTTTTTT. This sequence encodes CASSPLIDTGELFF. The whole variable domain, remainder taken from reference TRBV7-2 and TRBJ2-2, is GAGVSQSPSNKVTEKGKDVELRCDPISGHTALYWYRQSLGQGLEFLIYFQGNSAPDKSGLPSDRFSAERTGGSVSTLTIQRTQQEDSAVYLCASSPLIDTGELFFGEGSRLTVL.

This clonotype was seen a few times. One end of the junction fails to match germline, which may point to a read error. The chain couples TRBV5-4 to TRBJ1-2; 7 bases fit TRBD1. Germline V gene data show CDR1 as SGHNT and CDR2 as YYREEE (reference sequence). This CDR3 has 11 residues. CDR3 nucleotide sequence: TGTGCCAGCAGCTCGAATAAAGACAGGGCCTTC. Protein sequence: CASSSNKDRAF.

At least ten counts were recorded for this clonotype. This chain links TRBV20-1 with TRBJ2-7, with 8 bases that match TRBD1. Germline V CDR1 and CDR2: DFQATT, SNEGSKA (reference sequence). This CDR3 has 15 amino acids. V was pared by 0 bases and J by 2 bases, with 6 bases of the junction left unmatched. This chain's CDR3 is CSARDPGQATYEQYF. In DNA, the CDR3 is TGCAGTGCTAGAGACCCGGGACAGGCCACCTACGAGCAGTACTTC.

On this clonotype: One base away lies a much larger clone, so this may be a sequencing read error. The rearrangement links TRBV7-9 to TRBJ1-2; the D gene is possibly TRBD1 (5 bases). The germline CDR1 and CDR2 sequences are SEHNR and FQNEAQ (reference sequence). The CDR3 loop spans 15 amino acids. The V end lost 1 base, the J end lost 3 bases, and 12 bases lay between the germline ends. The CDR3: CASSLDRAGYYGYTF. The CDR3 DNA is TGTGCCAGCAGCTTAGACCGGGCAGGGTACTATGGCTACACCTTC.

Here the CDR3 DNA reads TGCAGCGTTGACTATGTCTATCTGAACACTGAAGCTTTCTTT. Protein sequence: CSVDYVYLNTEAFF. The V and J genes are TRBV29-1 and TRBJ1-1, with D hard to call. This CDR3 spans 14 amino acids. With 3 bases removed from V and 0 bases from J, the gap between germline ends came to 11 bases. Germline assignment: CDR1 SQVTM and CDR2 ANQGSEA.

This clonotype was recorded at least ten times. The chain combines TRBV19 with TRBJ1-1; a weak D match, TRBD1 (6 bases). V shed 6 bases and J shed 5 bases, with 16 bases lying between them. The CDR3 consists of 14 residues. CDR1 and CDR2 from the germline V gene are LNHDA and SQIVND (reference sequence). As DNA, the CDR3 is TGTGCCAGTAGAGCACTGGGGGCTGATACTGAAGCTTTCTTT. It is translated as CASRALGADTEAFF.

This clonotype has ten or more counts. V usage is TRBV2 and J usage is TRBJ2-2; TRBD2 might be the D (6 bases). V lost 3 bases and J lost 8, with 16 bases in between. CDR3 length equals 15 residues. Germline V CDR1 and CDR2: SNHLY, FYNNEI. The CDR3 region has the DNA TGTGCCAGCAGTGAGGTTAGCGGCGTAAGAGGGGAGCTGTTTTTT. This gives the protein CASSEVSGVRGELFF.

This chain joins TRBV6-5 and TRBJ2-2; no definite D call. The CDR3 runs 16 residues. The germline gives CDR1 MNHEY, CDR2 SVGAGI. V lost 2 bases and J lost 0, with 10 bases in between. CDR3 DNA: TGTGCCAGCAGTTACGTACCGTCCACGAACACCGGGGAGCTGTTTTTT. It encodes CASSYVPSTNTGELFF.

As concerns this clonotype: The CDR3 end shows no conserved phenylalanine or tryptophan, and so a read error is likely. The limits of the CDR3 on the DNA are not certain, so only TCRdb's listed CDR3 is given. The rearrangement joins TRBV9 to TRBJ1-5. CDR1 SGDLS and CDR2 YYNGEE come from the germline V gene. The CDR3 is 12 residues long, counting both termini. Here the CDR3 reads CASRSRNQPQLC.

This clonotype showed up just once. V is TRBV4-2 and J is TRBJ2-7, with 9 bases matching TRBD2. The CDR3 is 17 residues long. The ends lost 1 base at V and 1 base at J; junction bases unmatched: 8. Germline V CDR1 and CDR2: LGHNA, YNFKEQ. CDR3 region: CASSQVQKRGASYEQYF. The CDR3, as DNA: TGTGCCAGCAGCCAAGTACAAAAGCGGGGGGCTTCCTACGAGCAGTACTTC.

This clonotype has only one observation. The chain uses TRBV6-4 and TRBJ2-3, with 9 bases that match TRBD2. V was clipped by 5 bases and J by 0 bases; unmatched bases: 0. Germline V gene sequence: CDR1 MRHNA, CDR2 SNTAGT. CDR3 size: 14 residues. The CDR3 DNA reads TGTGCCAGCAGTAGCGGGGGGAGCACAGATACGCAGTATTTT. It specifies CASSSGGSTDTQYF.

There are a few counts of this clonotype. This chain's CDR3 is CSARDPPDGTGELFF. CDR3 bases: TGCAGTGCTAGAGATCCCCCCGATGGGACCGGGGAGCTGTTTTTT. V gene TRBV20-1 combines with J gene TRBJ2-2; no definite D call. Germline values: CDR1 DFQATT, CDR2 SNEGSKA (reference sequence). The CDR3 loop spans 15 amino acids. Trimming pared 0 bases from V and 5 bases from J, leaving 13 bases between.

This clonotype was counted many times. The chain joins TRBV7-9 to TRBJ1-1; 7 nucleotides line up with TRBD1. CDR1 SEHNR and CDR2 FQNEAQ come from the germline V gene (reference sequence). There are 16 residues in the CDR3. The V segment lost 5 bases and the J segment 0 bases; nucleotides outside the gene matches: 9. The CDR3 DNA reads TGTGCCAGCAGCCGTGGGTTCAGGGGGATGAACACTGAAGCTTTCTTT. Protein: CASSRGFRGMNTEAFF.

This clonotype was picked up one time. The rearrangement uses TRBV7-7 and TRBJ2-1; no clear D gene. The V and J ends lost 8 bases and 0 bases respectively, with 17 bases between them. CDR3 length: 16 residues. Germline CDR1 SSHAT, CDR2 FNYEAQ (reference sequence). The CDR3 DNA follows: TGTGCCAGCTCACCAAGCATAATAAGCTCCTACAATGAGCAGTTCTTC. Protein product: CASSPSIISSYNEQFF.

The chain joins TRBV9 to TRBJ2-5, with a possible D match to TRBD2 (5 bases). The CDR3 extends over 14 amino acids. Trimming stripped 1 base from V and 4 bases from J, with 11 bases between. Germline V gene lookup returns CDR1 SGDLS and CDR2 YYNGEE. The CDR3 sequence: CASSVRGGAETQYF. The CDR3 DNA is TGTGCCAGCAGCGTACGGGGTGGCGCAGAGACCCAGTACTTC.